This entry lists 13 T cell receptor beta chains sequenced from one sample in a study of blood T cell repertoires in COVID-19. Using immunoSEQ multiplex PCR, the repertoire was profiled, and TCRdb retains in-frame clones only, with some absent. The table includes about 370,000 clones, roughly nine tenths detected once. The sequencing input was peripheral blood. The receptors were sampled from a woman aged 25 to 39 with COVID-19, enrolled during active disease.

This chain's CDR3 is CASSFLFRGRNEQFF. CDR3 bases: TGTGCCAGCAGTTTTCTGTTCAGGGGGCGAAATGAGCAGTTCTTC. The genes are TRBV28 and TRBJ2-1, with 8 bases that match TRBD1. V shed 3 bases, J shed 7 bases, and the junction held 8 bases outside the gene matches. Germline CDR1 reads MDHEN; CDR2 reads SYDVKM. The CDR3 consists of 15 residues.

The sample holds a few counts of this clone. The genes are TRBV5-1 and TRBJ1-2, with unresolved D. Trimming left V 0 bases short and J 1 base short, with 7 bases between. The V gene's germline CDR1 is SGHRS and CDR2 YFSETQ. The CDR3 covers 14 residues. The CDR3 region is CASSLDLFNYGYTF. CDR3 DNA: TGCGCCAGCAGCTTGGATCTCTTTAACTATGGCTACACCTTC.

J is TRBJ2-2 and V is TRBV19, with TRBD1 matching over 7 bases. This CDR3 comprises 15 residues. Per germline, CDR1 LNHDA and CDR2 SQIVND (reference sequence). Trimming at V came to 3 bases and at J to 4 bases, leaving 5 bases not matched to a gene. CDR3 DNA: TGTGCCAGTAGTATTGGAGCAGGGGGCACCGGGGAGCTGTTTTTT. Translating it yields CASSIGAGGTGELFF.

The V gene is TRBV4-3, the J gene TRBJ2-1; D possibly corresponds to TRBD2 (5 bases). The ends were cut back, 3 bases at V and 2 bases at J, with 11 bases in the middle. There are 15 residues in the CDR3. Germline CDR1 and CDR2: LGHNA and YSLEER. The CDR3 DNA follows: TGCGCCAGCAGCCAGGACGGAGGAACCTACAATGAGCAGTTCTTC. This sequence encodes CASSQDGGTYNEQFF.

This chain connects TRBV27 to TRBJ2-1; 11 nucleotides match TRBD2. V dropped 2 bases and J dropped 8; count of bases not matched to a gene: 5. The CDR3 contains 15 residues. Per the germline V gene, CDR1 is MNHEY and CDR2 is SMNVEV (reference sequence). In DNA, the CDR3 is TGTGCCAGCAGTTTACTAGCGGGGGGCGTGGATGAGCAGTTCTTC. Its translation: CASSLLAGGVDEQFF.

The chain uses TRBV14 and TRBJ2-5; a weak D match, TRBD2 (7 bases). CDR3 length equals 12 residues. Germline V gene data show CDR1 as SGHDN and CDR2 as FVKESK. Trimming pared 5 bases from V and 8 bases from J, leaving 12 bases between. DNA of the CDR3: TGTGCCAGCAGCGGGGGGGCGCGAACCCAGTACTTC. This translates into CASSGGARTQYF.

J is TRBJ2-7 and V is TRBV6-2 or TRBV6-3, with 16 nucleotides matching TRBD2. Germline V lookup: CDR1 MNHEY, CDR2 SVGEGT. This CDR3 region has 19 residues. Trimming cost V 3 bases and J 1 base; bases outside gene matches: 9. CDR3 in amino acids: CASSYGTSGGVSFSYEQYF. DNA for the CDR3: TGTGCCAGCAGTTATGGGACTAGCGGGGGGGTGTCTTTTTCCTACGAGCAGTACTTC.

This clone is a singleton in its sample. The genes are TRBV2 and TRBJ2-1, with 7 bases that match TRBD2. Losses at the gene ends were 3 bases for V and 6 bases for J; bases not matched to a gene: 5. Germline V CDR1 and CDR2: SNHLY, FYNNEI. The CDR3 is made up of 14 amino acids. The CDR3 sequence is CASSEGLYRNEQFF. CDR3 in DNA: TGTGCCAGCAGTGAGGGACTATACCGCAATGAGCAGTTCTTC.

The rearrangement uses TRBV11-3 and TRBJ1-1, with D unresolved. Trimming shortened V by 4 bases and J by 1 base, and 10 bases separated the two germline ends. Germline CDR1 reads SGHNT; CDR2 reads YENEEA. The CDR3 is 14 amino acids. The CDR3 DNA reads TGTGCCAGCAGCTCCCGAACAGAGAACACTGAAGCTTTCTTT. It codes for CASSSRTENTEAFF.

The chain uses TRBV19 and TRBJ1-5; D possibly corresponds to TRBD1 (5 bases). In germline, CDR1 is LNHDA, CDR2 SQIVND (reference sequence). There are 16 residues in the CDR3. The V end lost 6 bases, the J end lost 0 bases, and 15 bases lay between the germline ends. Written as DNA, the CDR3 is TGTGCCAGTAGGCGTCGGGGGGGGGATAGCAATCAGCCCCAGCATTTT. As protein: CASRRRGGDSNQPQHF.

The chain employs TRBV6-5 and TRBJ1-1; 9 nucleotides align to TRBD1. The junction had 8 bases not matched to a gene; V was cut back by 6 bases and J by 9 bases. Germline loops: CDR1 MNHEY, CDR2 SVGAGI. This CDR3 is built from 13 residues. CDR3 loop: CASSPGTGLQAFF. Here the CDR3 DNA reads TGTGCCAGCAGCCCGGGGACAGGGCTTCAAGCTTTCTTT.

The rearrangement joins TRBV19 to TRBJ1-1; 7 bases align to TRBD1. Germline V gene lookup returns CDR1 LNHDA and CDR2 SQIVND (reference sequence). V lost 6 bases to trimming and J lost 2 bases; unmatched junction nucleotides: 3. The CDR3 runs 13 residues. CDR3 DNA sequence: TGTGCCAGTAGCGACAGGGTTAACACTGAAGCTTTCTTT. Protein product: CASSDRVNTEAFF. The complete variable domain, with remaining parts taken from reference TRBV19 and TRBJ1-1, reads DGGITQSPKYLFRKEGQNVTLSCEQNLNHDAMYWYRQDPGQGLRLIYYSQIVNDFQKGDIAEGYSVSREKKESFPLTVTSAQKNPTAFYLCASSDRVNTEAFFGQGTRLTVV.

The CDR3 protein is CASSTGGSSTDTQYF. In DNA, the CDR3 is TGTGCCAGCAGTACAGGGGGAAGTAGCACAGATACGCAGTATTTT. The chain joins TRBV6-4 to TRBJ2-3; 8 nucleotides line up with TRBD1. Germline V gene data show CDR1 as MRHNA and CDR2 as SNTAGT. The CDR3 length is 15 residues. Germline trimming cut 5 bases from V and 0 bases from J; bases unmatched to any gene: 4.